This T cell receptor (beta chain) derives from a study of blood T cell repertoires in COVID-19. Per the original methods: Reference gene primer amplification yielded estimated nucleated cell counts. TCRdb keeps only in-frame clones here, not all; method: immunoSEQ multiplex PCR. V and J calls and clone size are copied from that table; D and trimming were computed from the DNA. In the table there are about 150,000 clones, 80% to 90% of which are singletons. The CDR3 runs 16 residues. Trimming pared 7 bases from V and 0 bases from J, leaving 18 bases between. The germline CDR1 and CDR2 sequences are SGHNT and YENEEA.

The chain is built from TRBV11-3 and TRBJ1-2, with D hard to call. The receptor's source is a woman aged 45 to 65 with acute or convalescent COVID-19. The sequencing input was peripheral blood. CDR3 sequence (DNA): TGTGCCAGCACCACTAGTTTCCCAGAAGCTAACTATGGCTACACCTTC. Residues: CASTTSFPEANYGYTF.